This TCR beta chain is drawn from a study of glioma-infiltrating T cells. Amplification of TCR alpha and beta CDR3 regions from RNA used iRepertoire nested multiplex PCR. TCRdb reprocessed the multiplex PCR reads with MiXCR, giving one entry per CDR3 protein. The data hold about 210,000 distinct CDR3 sequences, with around 32% observed a single time. This clonotype was seen a few times. The sequenced sample was glioma tissue, nonneoplastic brain tissue, or PBMCs (not recorded which). This sequence originates from a human donor with low-grade glioma or glioblastoma, undergoing nonglioma brain surgery, or in good health (not recorded which).

This CDR3 reads CASSIRGDTGELFF. CDR3 coding DNA: TGTGCCAGTAGTATTCGCGGGGACACCGGGGAGCTGTTTTTT. This chain links TRBV19 with TRBJ2-2, with D maybe TRBD2 (6 bases). From germline, CDR1 is LNHDA and CDR2 SQIVND (reference sequence). The CDR3 is 14 residues long. Trimming stripped 3 bases from V and 3 bases from J, with 8 bases between. The full variable domain, with the rest looked up from reference TRBV19 and TRBJ2-2, is DGGITQSPKYLFRKEGQNVTLSCEQNLNHDAMYWYRQDPGQGLRLIYYSQIVNDFQKGDIAEGYSVSREKKESFPLTVTSAQKNPTAFYLCASSIRGDTGELFFGEGSRLTVL.